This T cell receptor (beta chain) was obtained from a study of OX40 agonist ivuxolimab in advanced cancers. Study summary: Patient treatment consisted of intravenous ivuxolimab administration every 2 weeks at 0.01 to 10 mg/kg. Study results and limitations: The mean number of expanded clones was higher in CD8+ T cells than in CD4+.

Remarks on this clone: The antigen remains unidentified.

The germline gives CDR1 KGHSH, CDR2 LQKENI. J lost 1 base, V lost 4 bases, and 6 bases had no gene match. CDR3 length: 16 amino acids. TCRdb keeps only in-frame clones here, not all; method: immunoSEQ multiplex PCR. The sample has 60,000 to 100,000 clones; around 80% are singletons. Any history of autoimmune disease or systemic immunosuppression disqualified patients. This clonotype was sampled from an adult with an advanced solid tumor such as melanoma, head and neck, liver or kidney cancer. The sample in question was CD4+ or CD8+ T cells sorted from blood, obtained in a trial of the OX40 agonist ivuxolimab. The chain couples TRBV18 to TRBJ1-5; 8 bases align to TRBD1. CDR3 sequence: CASSLGQGGSNQPQHF. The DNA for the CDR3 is TGTGCCAGCTCACTAGGACAGGGAGGGAGCAATCAGCCCCAGCATTTT. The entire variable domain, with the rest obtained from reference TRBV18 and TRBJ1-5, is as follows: NAGVMQNPRHLVRRRGQEARLRCSPMKGHSHVYWYRQLPEEGLKFMVYLQKENIIDESGMPKERFSAEFPKEGPSILRIQQVVRGDSAAYFCASSLGQGGSNQPQHFGDGTRLSIL.